The clone carrying this T cell receptor (beta chain) was detected ten times or more. TCRdb itself ran the 5' RACE reads through MiXCR, one entry per CDR3 protein. The sample has about 49,000 distinct CDR3 sequences; 7.5% to 9.5% are singletons. These data come from a study of neurological immune-mediated disorders. Regarding time point: longitudinal time-point 3. For the unsorted libraries, 2 million PBMCs stored at -80 C served as input. Germline V gene lookup returns CDR1 SNHLY and CDR2 FYNNEI. The CDR3 loop spans 14 amino acids. V dropped 9 bases and J dropped 1; count of bases not matched to a gene: 6.

The sequencing input was PBMCs. The rearrangement links TRBV2 to TRBJ2-7, with 10 bases fitting TRBD1. This sequence was found in a woman in her forties in good health. In DNA form, the CDR3 reads TGTGCCAGTAATGGACAGGGGGAATCCTACGAGCAGTACTTC. Amino acids: CASNGQGESYEQYF.